This TCR beta chain appears in the sequencing data of a study of T cells expressing NK-cell markers. Across the study: Each TCR beta repertoire originated in sorted T cells that were CD3+CD56+NKG2C+, CD3+CD56+NKG2C- or CD3+CD56-NKG2C+.

Reanalyzing the 5' RACE reads, TCRdb keeps one entry per CDR3 protein, without DNA. Its clone listing holds about 430,000 distinct CDR3 sequences. Study-wide results and limits: A handful of donors showed these clonotypes also leading the CD3+CD56-NKG2C+ fraction.

Points on this clonotype: Its antigen is undetermined.

The sequenced sample was blood T cells: a sorted CD56 or NKG2C T cell subset, CD4+ or CD8+ T cells, or bulk PBMC T cells (not recorded which). This sequence was found in a woman in her forties or fifties in good health.

The CDR3: CASRLGYNEQFF. The V and J genes are TRBV12-3 or TRBV12-4 and TRBJ2-1; TCRdb outputs TRBD2, but without DNA this stays unchecked. The CDR3 spans 12 residues.